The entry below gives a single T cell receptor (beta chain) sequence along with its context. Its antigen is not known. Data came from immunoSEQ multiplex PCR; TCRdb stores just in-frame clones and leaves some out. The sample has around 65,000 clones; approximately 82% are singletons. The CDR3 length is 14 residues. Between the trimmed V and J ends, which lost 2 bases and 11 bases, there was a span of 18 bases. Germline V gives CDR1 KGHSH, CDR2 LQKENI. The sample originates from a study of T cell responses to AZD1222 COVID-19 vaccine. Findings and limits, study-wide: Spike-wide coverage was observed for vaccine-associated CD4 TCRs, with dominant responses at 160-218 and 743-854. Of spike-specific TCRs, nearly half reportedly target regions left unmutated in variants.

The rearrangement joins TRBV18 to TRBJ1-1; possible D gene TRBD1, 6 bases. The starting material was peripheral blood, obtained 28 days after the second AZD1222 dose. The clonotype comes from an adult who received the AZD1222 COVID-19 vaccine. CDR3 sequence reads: CASSPDGQLYLAFF. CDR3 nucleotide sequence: TGTGCCAGCTCACCAGACGGACAGTTGTATTTGGCTTTCTTT.